This T cell receptor (beta chain) stems from a study of blood T cell repertoires in COVID-19. The germline V gene encodes CDR1 SNHLY and CDR2 FYNNEI. Trimming pared 7 bases from V and 9 bases from J, leaving 13 bases between. This CDR3 region has 13 residues. Sequencing used immunoSEQ multiplex PCR; TCRdb keeps in-frame clones, though not all of them. The profile covers some 56,000 clones, with approximately 80% appearing a single time and 10% to 15% taken by the ten largest. The sequence derives from an elderly woman with acute or convalescent COVID-19. Sequencing input: peripheral blood. V is TRBV2 and J is TRBJ1-6; tentative D call: TRBD1 (5 bases). The CDR3 sequence: CASTARDSSPLHF. CDR3 DNA: TGTGCCAGCACCGCCAGGGATTCTTCACCCCTCCACTTT.